This T cell receptor beta chain was sequenced during a study of blood T cell repertoires in COVID-19. On the study more broadly: The samples span acute and convalescent COVID-19 from the United States, Italy and Spain. PBMCs, B-cell-depleted T cells, or T cells provided the cDNA or gDNA that made up the material.

This clone appeared a few times. Source study methods: Reference gene primer amplification yielded estimated nucleated cell counts. Here immunoSEQ multiplex PCR was the method, and the copy in TCRdb shows in-frame clones only, minus some. V and J calls and clone size follow that table, whereas D and trimming were derived from the DNA. Among 55,000 to 70,000 clones listed, about 85% were seen once. This sequence originates from a woman older than 75 with acute or convalescent COVID-19. Sample: peripheral blood.

The CDR3 DNA follows: TGTGCTAGTGGCCCTGGACAGTACAATGAGCAGTTCTTC. Translating gives CASGPGQYNEQFF. The rearrangement links TRBV12-5 to TRBJ2-1, with a tentative D call TRBD1 (6 bases). Germline V CDR1 and CDR2: LGHNT, FRNRAP. Trimming removed 6 bases from V and 4 bases from J, with 10 bases in between. The CDR3 extends over 13 amino acids.